Following are 25 T cell receptor beta chains from one sample sequenced in a study of blood T cells in healthy people across ages. With a J-beta primer mix and a sample-barcoded 5' primer, a second PCR ran about 7 to 12 cycles. TCRdb processed the 5' RACE reads anew with MiXCR; each CDR3 protein has one entry. The table shows hundreds of thousands of distinct CDR3 sequences, with more than 40% occurring only once. Material for sequencing was blood. The receptors stem from a woman aged 55-70 years in good health.

The sample holds one count of this clonotype. The chain employs TRBV6-2 or TRBV6-3 and TRBJ2-1; D gene ambiguous. The CDR3 contains 12 residues. CDR1 MNHEY and CDR2 SVGEGT come from the germline V gene. V was clipped by 6 bases and J by 7 bases, with 10 bases between them. The DNA of the CDR3 is TGTGCCAGCAGCCATCTTTCAAATGAGCAGTTCTTC. This codes for CASSHLSNEQFF.

This clonotype has a handful of counts. The rearrangement links TRBV4-3 to TRBJ2-1, with TRBD2 identical over 14 bases. The CDR3 totals 17 residues. V shed 0 bases, J shed 5 bases, and the junction held 3 bases outside the gene matches. From germline, CDR1 is LGHNA and CDR2 YSLEER. The CDR3 DNA sequence: TGCGCCAGCAGCCAAGAAGGACTAGCGGGAGGTGACAATGAGCAGTTCTTC. Protein: CASSQEGLAGGDNEQFF.

The sample holds a few counts of this clonotype. V usage is TRBV5-1 and J usage is TRBJ2-1; D possibly uses TRBD1 or TRBD2 (5 bases each). Germline V CDR1 and CDR2: SGHRS, YFSETQ. Trimming cost V 4 bases and J 4 bases, with 12 bases left between them. This CDR3 is built from 14 residues. This chain's CDR3 is CASSPGTEYNEQFF. The CDR3 DNA reads TGCGCCAGCAGCCCTGGGACCGAATACAATGAGCAGTTCTTC.

This sequence joins TRBV20-1 and TRBJ2-1; the D is unclear. The CDR3 loop spans 13 amino acids. V lost 3 bases to trimming and J lost 8 bases, with 14 bases between them. CDR1 and CDR2 from the germline V gene are DFQATT and SNEGSKA (reference sequence). The CDR3 nucleotides read TGCAGTGCTAGGGTATCCATGTATCATGAGCAGTTCTTC. It specifies CSARVSMYHEQFF.

This chain connects TRBV30 to TRBJ2-3; no firm D call. The CDR3 totals 13 residues. The germline CDR1 and CDR2 sequences are GTSNPN and SVGIG (reference sequence). V was shortened by 0 bases and J by 5 bases, with 9 bases between the two germline ends. The CDR3 DNA sequence: TGTGCCTGGAGTGTATCGACCGGAGATACGCAGTATTTT. Protein: CAWSVSTGDTQYF.

This chain connects TRBV28 to TRBJ1-4; 9 nucleotides match TRBD1. Germline V lookup: CDR1 MDHEN, CDR2 SYDVKM. The V and J ends lost 7 bases and 8 bases, in that order; junction bases with no gene match: 5. The CDR3 runs 13 residues. CDR3 sequence reads: CASIDRGKEKLFF. Here the CDR3 DNA reads TGTGCCAGCATTGACAGGGGGAAAGAAAAACTGTTTTTT.

In its sample, this clonotype was seen a few times. The chain has TRBV27 and TRBJ2-1, with D uncertain. The CDR3 runs to 15 residues. Germline V gives CDR1 MNHEY, CDR2 SMNVEV (reference sequence). V lost 3 bases and J lost 2, with 11 bases in between. CDR3 DNA: TGTGCCAGCAGTTTTCTACCCCTTCCCTACAATGAGCAGTTCTTC. This gives the protein CASSFLPLPYNEQFF.

The chain carries TRBV18 and TRBJ2-4, with TRBD2 identical over 14 bases. Germline V gene sequence: CDR1 KGHSH, CDR2 LQKENI. After removal of 0 bases from V and 12 bases from J, the junction contained 10 bases not matched to a gene. This CDR3 is built from 17 residues. The CDR3 here is CASSPPGLAGVLSDQYF. The DNA of the CDR3 is TGTGCCAGCTCACCACCGGGACTAGCGGGAGTTCTGAGCGATCAGTACTTC.

This clonotype was recorded a few times. The chain has TRBV6-2 or TRBV6-3 and TRBJ1-2; 7 nucleotides match TRBD1. The germline gives CDR1 MNHEY, CDR2 SVGEGT. There are 14 residues in the CDR3. V was pared by 7 bases and J by 6 bases, with 11 bases of the junction left unmatched. CDR3 amino acids: CASTEGGGGDGYTF. CDR3 nucleotide sequence: TGTGCCAGCACCGAAGGTGGAGGGGGCGATGGCTACACCTTC.

The chain is built from TRBV20-1 and TRBJ2-7; D uncertain. Germline V gene lookup returns CDR1 DFQATT and CDR2 SNEGSKA (reference sequence). The CDR3 is 12 residues long. The V end lost 1 base, the J end lost 2 bases, and 6 bases lay between the germline ends. DNA of the CDR3: TGCAGTGCTAGAGGGTCTACCTACGAGCAGTACTTC. Translating gives CSARGSTYEQYF.

This clonotype was counted a single time. V usage is TRBV28 and J usage is TRBJ2-7, with D perhaps assigned TRBD1 or TRBD2 (6 bases each). Germline loops: CDR1 MDHEN, CDR2 SYDVKM. The CDR3 extends over 12 amino acids. V shed 11 bases and J shed 6 bases, with 17 bases lying between them. Written as DNA, the CDR3 is TGTGCCGGGGGGCGGGGTAAGGGCGAGCAGTACTTC. The encoded protein is CAGGRGKGEQYF.

This chain connects TRBV7-2 to TRBJ1-1, with 10 bases lining up with TRBD1. The CDR3 has 16 residues. V lost 2 bases and J lost 5; bases outside the gene matches: 8. In germline, CDR1 is SGHTA, CDR2 FQGNSA. The CDR3 DNA sequence: TGTGCCAGCAGCTTACGATTGACAGGGGGCGGGACTGAAGCTTTCTTT. Encoded protein: CASSLRLTGGGTEAFF.

The rearrangement joins TRBV4-1 to TRBJ2-5, with 7 bases matching TRBD2. The CDR3 is 16 amino acids. After removal of 0 bases from V and 3 bases from J, the junction contained 7 bases not matched to a gene. From germline, CDR1 is MGHRA and CDR2 YSYEKL. DNA for the CDR3: TGCGCCAGCAGCCAAGACGGGGGGACCAAAAAAGAGACCCAGTACTTC. Translating gives CASSQDGGTKKETQYF.

The chain recombines TRBV7-2 with TRBJ2-4, with D perhaps assigned TRBD1 or TRBD2 (5 bases each). The end of the DNA aligns better with TRBJ2-7, so the J call may be wrong. The CDR3 extends over 15 amino acids. Germline V lookup: CDR1 SGHTA, CDR2 FQGNSA. This CDR3 reads CASSLGGGFAHEQYF. The CDR3 DNA is TGTGCCAGCAGCTTAGGTGGGGGATTCGCCCACGAGCAGTACTTC.

The gene calls are TRBV7-9 and TRBJ2-2; D uncertain. There are 14 residues in the CDR3. Trimming removed 2 bases at V and 8 bases at J, with 12 bases between. CDR1 and CDR2 (germline): SEHNR, FQNEAQ (reference sequence). The CDR3 region has the DNA TGTGCCAGCAGCTTATACTGGCAGGCTGGGGAGCTGTTTTTT. It yields the protein CASSLYWQAGELFF. Complete variable domain (other parts from reference TRBV7-9 and TRBJ2-2): DTGVSQNPRHKITKRGQNVTFRCDPISEHNRLYWYRQTLGQGPEFLTYFQNEAQLEKSRLLSDRFSAERPKGSFSTLEIQRTEQGDSAMYLCASSLYWQAGELFFGEGSRLTVL.

In the case of this clonotype: At one end the junction does not follow the germline gene, possibly because of a read error. The chain combines TRBV5-1 with TRBJ2-1, with 12 bases identical to TRBD2. CDR3 size: 16 residues. In germline, CDR1 is SGHRS, CDR2 YFSETQ. For the CDR3, the DNA is TGCGCCAGCAGCTTGCAGGGACTAGCGGGTTGGGATGAACAGTTCTTC. Protein sequence: CASSLQGLAGWDEQFF.

Ten or more counts support this clonotype. The J gene is TRBJ2-7, the V gene TRBV9; TRBD1 matches 9 bases. Trimming took 2 bases from V and 6 from J; bases not matched to a gene: 3. This CDR3 region has 13 residues. The germline V gene encodes CDR1 SGDLS and CDR2 YYNGEE. CDR3 residues: CASSVTGGPEQYF. The DNA for the CDR3 is TGTGCCAGCAGCGTTACAGGGGGCCCCGAGCAGTACTTC.

The CDR3 loop is CASSLGTSKNNEQFF. Written as DNA, the CDR3 is TGTGCCAGCAGCTTAGGGACTAGTAAAAACAATGAGCAGTTCTTC. V usage is TRBV7-3 and J usage is TRBJ2-1, with 8 positions matching TRBD2. The ends lost 2 bases at V and 5 bases at J; junction bases unmatched: 5. Per germline, CDR1 SGHTA and CDR2 FQGTGA. CDR3 size: 15 residues. The full variable domain, rest sourced from reference TRBV7-3 and TRBJ2-1, is GAGVSQTPSNKVTEKGKYVELRCDPISGHTALYWYRQSLGQGPEFLIYFQGTGAADDSGLPNDRFFAVRPEGSVSTLKIQRTERGDSAVYLCASSLGTSKNNEQFFGPGTRLTVL.

This clonotype occurred a few times. This chain joins TRBV30 and TRBJ2-3, with D tentatively TRBD2 (6 bases). Germline loops: CDR1 GTSNPN, CDR2 SVGIG (reference sequence). V lost 4 bases and J lost 6, with 17 bases in between. This CDR3 region has 14 residues. As DNA, the CDR3 is TGTGCCTGGACCACTAGCAGACTCTCGGATACGCAGTATTTT. Translation: CAWTTSRLSDTQYF.

The chain uses TRBV7-2 and TRBJ2-1; D is ambiguous. Germline lookup yields CDR1 SGHTA and CDR2 FQGNSA. The CDR3 has 15 amino acids. Trimming pared 1 base from V and 8 bases from J, leaving 15 bases between. In DNA, the CDR3 is TGTGCCAGCAGCTTAGGAGTGACCGAAACGGATGAGCAGTTCTTC. Translated, it gives CASSLGVTETDEQFF.

Only a few counts were recorded for this clonotype. V usage is TRBV4-2 and J usage is TRBJ2-7; 7 nucleotides match TRBD2. The CDR3 runs to 16 residues. With V trimmed by 1 base and J by 3 bases, 9 bases remained unmatched. Germline-derived CDR1 and CDR2 are LGHNA and YNFKEQ. The CDR3 bases are TGTGCCAGCAGCCAAGCCGCTAGCGGCAAATACTACGAGCAGTACTTC. It codes for CASSQAASGKYYEQYF.

Regarding this clonotype: At one end, the junction sequence differs from germline, possibly due to a read error. The gene calls are TRBV7-9 and TRBJ2-4, with D possibly being TRBD2 (5 bases). Germline values: CDR1 SEHNR, CDR2 FQNEAQ (reference sequence). This CDR3 has 15 amino acids. DNA for the CDR3: TGTGCCAGCAGCCTAGCCAGGAGCCCCAAAAACATTCAGTACTTC. Protein sequence: CASSLARSPKNIQYF.

This chain uses TRBV20-1 with TRBJ1-2; D is undetermined. Per the germline V gene, CDR1 is DFQATT and CDR2 is SNEGSKA (reference sequence). This CDR3 is 11 amino acids long. Trimming shortened V by 0 bases and J by 3 bases, and 2 bases separated the two germline ends. CDR3 region: CSAREYYGYTF. DNA of the CDR3: TGCAGTGCTAGAGAGTACTATGGCTACACCTTC.

This clonotype was seen a few times. V and J are TRBV20-1 and TRBJ2-1; possible D gene TRBD2, 6 bases. The ends were cut back, 1 base at V and 1 base at J, with 8 bases in the middle. The germline gives CDR1 DFQATT, CDR2 SNEGSKA (reference sequence). The CDR3 totals 14 residues. The CDR3 sequence: CSARGLESYNEQFF. The DNA of the CDR3 is TGCAGTGCTAGAGGACTAGAGTCCTACAATGAGCAGTTCTTC.

The chain uses TRBV20-1 and TRBJ1-1; D is perhaps TRBD1 (5 bases). The CDR3 loop spans 14 amino acids. Germline values: CDR1 DFQATT, CDR2 SNEGSKA (reference sequence). V was cut by 6 bases and J by 5 bases, with 19 bases left in between. The CDR3 spells CSALAQDGRTEAFF. In DNA, the CDR3 is TGCAGTGCCCTAGCACAGGACGGGAGAACTGAAGCTTTCTTT.